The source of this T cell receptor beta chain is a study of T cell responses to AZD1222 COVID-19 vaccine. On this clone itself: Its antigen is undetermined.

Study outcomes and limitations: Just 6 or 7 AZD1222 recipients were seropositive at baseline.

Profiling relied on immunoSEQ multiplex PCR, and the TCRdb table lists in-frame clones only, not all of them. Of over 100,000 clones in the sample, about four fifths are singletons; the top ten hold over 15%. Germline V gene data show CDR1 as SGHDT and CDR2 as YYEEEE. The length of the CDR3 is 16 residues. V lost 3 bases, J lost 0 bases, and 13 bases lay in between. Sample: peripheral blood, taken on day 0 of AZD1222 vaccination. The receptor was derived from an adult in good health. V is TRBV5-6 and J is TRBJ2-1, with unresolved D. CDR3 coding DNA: TGTGCCAGCAGCTCCCTAGTTTTCTTCTCCTACAATGAGCAGTTCTTC. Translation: CASSSLVFFSYNEQFF.